Listed below are T cell receptor beta chains from one sample, sequenced in a study of naive and memory T cell subsets. TCRdb fed the UMI-ligation and nested PCR reads into MiXCR, producing one record per CDR3 protein. The sample includes 150,000 or so distinct CDR3 sequences, roughly 22% of them seen just once. The sequenced sample consisted of naive CD4+ T cells from blood. All receptors derive from a human donor in good health. Each CDR3 is given with its conserved first and last residue. Each record gives: clone size, J gene, V gene, D gene, CDR3 DNA, CDR3 protein. D genes are given only for firm matches. Clone size is given for some rows only: seen once, a few or many times, or a class if the clone is expanded.

abundance: NA
j_gene: TRBJ2-5
v_gene: TRBV9
d_gene: TRBD1
CDR3nt: TGTGCCAGCAGCGTACGGGACAGGGGGCCCGTGGAGACCCAGTACTTC
CDR3aa: CASSVRDRGPVETQYF

abundance: few
j_gene: TRBJ2-1
v_gene: TRBV29-1
d_gene: NA
CDR3nt: TGCAGCGTTGAATCGGGGATGCAGCAGTTCTTC
CDR3aa: CSVESGMQQFF

abundance: NA
j_gene: TRBJ1-1
v_gene: TRBV12-3/TRBV12-4
d_gene: NA
CDR3nt: TGTGCCAGCAGCCCAGGGATCATGAACACTGAAGCTTTCTTT
CDR3aa: CASSPGIMNTEAFF

abundance: NA
j_gene: TRBJ2-6
v_gene: TRBV5-1
d_gene: NA
CDR3nt: TGCGCCAGCAGCTTGGACAGGGCGACCTCTGGGGCCAACGTCCTGACTTTC
CDR3aa: CASSLDRATSGANVLTF

abundance: many
j_gene: TRBJ2-5
v_gene: TRBV29-1
d_gene: NA
CDR3nt: TGCAGCGTTACGAGGGGGAACTTC
CDR3aa: CSVTRGNF

abundance: NA
j_gene: TRBJ1-1
v_gene: TRBV30
d_gene: NA
CDR3nt: TGTGCCTGCGCAAAGAACACTGAAGCTTTCTTT
CDR3aa: CACAKNTEAFF

abundance: NA
j_gene: TRBJ1-5
v_gene: TRBV20-1
d_gene: NA
CDR3nt: TGCAGTGCTCCCCGGGGGAATCAGCCCCAGCATTTT
CDR3aa: CSAPRGNQPQHF

abundance: NA
j_gene: TRBJ2-1
v_gene: TRBV29-1
d_gene: NA
CDR3nt: TGCAGCGTTGCTAAGGGACAAAATTTATACAATGAGCAGTTCTTC
CDR3aa: CSVAKGQNLYNEQFF

abundance: few
j_gene: TRBJ2-3
v_gene: TRBV7-9
d_gene: TRBD1
CDR3nt: TGTGCCAGCAGAGATCCCCGGGACAGGGGCGTAACAGATACGCAGTATTTT
CDR3aa: CASRDPRDRGVTDTQYF

abundance: few
j_gene: TRBJ2-3
v_gene: TRBV18
d_gene: TRBD2
CDR3nt: TGTGCCAGCTCACCCGGGACTAGCGCCTCCACAGATACGCAGTATTTT
CDR3aa: CASSPGTSASTDTQYF

abundance: few
j_gene: TRBJ2-7
v_gene: TRBV7-2
d_gene: TRBD1
CDR3nt: TGTGCCAGCAGCGTGACAGGGAACTACGAGCAGTACTTC
CDR3aa: CASSVTGNYEQYF

abundance: few
j_gene: TRBJ1-1
v_gene: TRBV5-5
d_gene: NA
CDR3nt: TGTGCCAGCAGCTTTGCTGGGATGAACACTGAAGCTTTCTTT
CDR3aa: CASSFAGMNTEAFF

abundance: few
j_gene: TRBJ1-1
v_gene: TRBV7-9
d_gene: NA
CDR3nt: TGTGCCAGCAGCTCATTTCGATCAGGTGAAGCTTTCTTT
CDR3aa: CASSSFRSGEAFF

abundance: many
j_gene: TRBJ2-1
v_gene: TRBV24-1
d_gene: TRBD1
CDR3nt: TGTGCCACCAGTGACCGGGACAGGGCCCACAATGAGCAGTTCTTC
CDR3aa: CATSDRDRAHNEQFF

abundance: few
j_gene: TRBJ1-2
v_gene: TRBV12-3/TRBV12-4
d_gene: NA
CDR3nt: TGTGCCAGCAGTGGCAGGAATTTGGGGAATGGCTACACCTTC
CDR3aa: CASSGRNLGNGYTF

abundance: NA
j_gene: TRBJ1-1
v_gene: TRBV14
d_gene: NA
CDR3nt: TGTGCCAGCAGCCAAGTACGAGGCAGGGTGTCTGCTTTCTTT
CDR3aa: CASSQVRGRVSAFF

abundance: NA
j_gene: TRBJ1-3
v_gene: TRBV29-1
d_gene: NA
CDR3nt: TGCAGCGTTCAGCGGGGGTCTGGAAACACCATATATTTT
CDR3aa: CSVQRGSGNTIYF

abundance: NA
j_gene: TRBJ2-2
v_gene: TRBV3-1
d_gene: NA
CDR3nt: TGTGCCAGCAGCCACGGACTTGGAGCGAACACCGGGGAGCTGTTTTTT
CDR3aa: CASSHGLGANTGELFF

abundance: NA
j_gene: TRBJ2-5
v_gene: TRBV5-1
d_gene: NA
CDR3nt: TGCGCCAGCAGCCTCGGACCAACTCGAGAGACCCAGTACTTC
CDR3aa: CASSLGPTRETQYF

abundance: NA
j_gene: TRBJ2-1
v_gene: TRBV30
d_gene: NA
CDR3nt: TGTGCCTGGAGTAAAGGCCCGTCCTTGGATGAGCAGTTCTTC
CDR3aa: CAWSKGPSLDEQFF

abundance: many
j_gene: TRBJ2-5
v_gene: TRBV7-9
d_gene: NA
CDR3nt: TGTGCCAGCACCCGAGCGGAAGAGACCCAGTACTTC
CDR3aa: CASTRAEETQYF

abundance: NA
j_gene: TRBJ2-7
v_gene: TRBV18
d_gene: NA
CDR3nt: TGTGCCAGCCGCCCGGGTACGTCCTACGAGCAGTACTTC
CDR3aa: CASRPGTSYEQYF

abundance: few
j_gene: TRBJ2-3
v_gene: TRBV9
d_gene: TRBD2
CDR3nt: TGTGCCAGCAGCCCCGAGCGGGATTCCCTTAGCACAGATACGCAGTATTTT
CDR3aa: CASSPERDSLSTDTQYF

abundance: NA
j_gene: TRBJ2-3
v_gene: TRBV28
d_gene: TRBD2
CDR3nt: TGTGCCAGCAGTTTAAGGGGAGGCCTACTAGCGTCGGGTGGAGGTACGCAGTATTTT
CDR3aa: CASSLRGGLLASGGGTQYF

abundance: many
j_gene: TRBJ1-5
v_gene: TRBV28
d_gene: NA
CDR3nt: TGTGCCAGCAGTTTAGTCGCAGGTGGTCAGCCCCAGCATTTT
CDR3aa: CASSLVAGGQPQHF

abundance: NA
j_gene: TRBJ2-4
v_gene: TRBV28
d_gene: TRBD2
CDR3nt: TGTGCCAGCAGACTAAGGACTAGCGGGAAGGCCAAAAACATTCAGTACTTC
CDR3aa: CASRLRTSGKAKNIQYF

abundance: NA
j_gene: TRBJ2-3
v_gene: TRBV11-2
d_gene: NA
CDR3nt: TGTGCCAGCAGCCAGATAGCGGAAGGCCTCAATACGCAGTATTTT
CDR3aa: CASSQIAEGLNTQYF

abundance: NA
j_gene: TRBJ1-3
v_gene: TRBV7-9
d_gene: NA
CDR3nt: TGTGCCAGCAGCGCACAGGGTCCCACTGGAAACACCATATATTTT
CDR3aa: CASSAQGPTGNTIYF

abundance: many
j_gene: TRBJ2-7
v_gene: TRBV5-1
d_gene: TRBD1
CDR3nt: TGCGCCAGCAGCTCTAAGAGTGGAAGACAGGGTTCCCCCTACGAGCAGTACTTC
CDR3aa: CASSSKSGRQGSPYEQYF

abundance: NA
j_gene: TRBJ2-4
v_gene: TRBV4-3
d_gene: TRBD1
CDR3nt: TGCGCCAGCAGCCAACGTGGACAGGGGGCTTCCAAAAACATTCAGTACTTC
CDR3aa: CASSQRGQGASKNIQYF

abundance: few
j_gene: TRBJ2-3
v_gene: TRBV5-5
d_gene: TRBD2
CDR3nt: TGTGCCAGCAGCCTGGGACCTAGCGGGAGGGCTACGGATACGCAGTATTTT
CDR3aa: CASSLGPSGRATDTQYF

abundance: NA
j_gene: TRBJ2-5
v_gene: TRBV3-1
d_gene: NA
CDR3nt: TGTGCCAGCAGAAAAGAGACCCAGTACTTC
CDR3aa: CASRKETQYF

abundance: NA
j_gene: TRBJ1-2
v_gene: TRBV20-1
d_gene: TRBD1
CDR3nt: TGCAGTGCTACCCGGGACAGGGGGAACTATGGCTACACCTTC
CDR3aa: CSATRDRGNYGYTF

abundance: NA
j_gene: TRBJ2-3
v_gene: TRBV27
d_gene: NA
CDR3nt: TGTGCCAGCTTATTCATTTTCGTGGATACGCAGTATTTT
CDR3aa: CASLFIFVDTQYF

abundance: few
j_gene: TRBJ2-4
v_gene: TRBV6-6
d_gene: NA
CDR3nt: TGTGCCAGCAATTTACGGGACACCAACAAAAACATTCAGTACTTC
CDR3aa: CASNLRDTNKNIQYF

abundance: NA
j_gene: TRBJ2-5
v_gene: TRBV7-2
d_gene: NA
CDR3nt: TGTGCCAGCACCGACCGTGGCGAGACCCAGTACTTC
CDR3aa: CASTDRGETQYF

abundance: NA
j_gene: TRBJ2-7
v_gene: TRBV5-1
d_gene: TRBD2
CDR3nt: TGCGCCAGCAGCAATGGCACTAGCGGATTTTACGAGCAGTACTTC
CDR3aa: CASSNGTSGFYEQYF

abundance: few
j_gene: TRBJ1-3
v_gene: TRBV10-3
d_gene: NA
CDR3nt: TGTGCCTCGGATCAGGGCAGCTCTGGAAACACCATATATTTT
CDR3aa: CASDQGSSGNTIYF

abundance: few
j_gene: TRBJ2-6
v_gene: TRBV7-9
d_gene: TRBD2
CDR3nt: TGTGCCAGCAGCTTATTTCCTAGCGGGCACTCTGGGGCCAACGTCCTGACTTTC
CDR3aa: CASSLFPSGHSGANVLTF

abundance: NA
j_gene: TRBJ1-6
v_gene: TRBV5-1
d_gene: NA
CDR3nt: TGCGCCAGCAGCTTGGACACTGTCGATTCACCCCTCCACTTT
CDR3aa: CASSLDTVDSPLHF

abundance: NA
j_gene: TRBJ1-1
v_gene: TRBV7-2
d_gene: NA
CDR3nt: TGTGCCAGCAGCCATCGTCGCGGGGGAGGGTCCACTGAAGCTTTCTTT
CDR3aa: CASSHRRGGGSTEAFF

abundance: NA
j_gene: TRBJ2-2
v_gene: TRBV25-1
d_gene: NA
CDR3nt: TGTGCCAGCAGTAACTCTCCCAGAACCGGGGAGCTGTTTTTT
CDR3aa: CASSNSPRTGELFF

abundance: NA
j_gene: TRBJ2-2
v_gene: TRBV29-1
d_gene: NA
CDR3nt: TGCAGCGTTCAAGCCGGGACCGTCAACACCGGGGAGCTGTTTTTT
CDR3aa: CSVQAGTVNTGELFF

abundance: NA
j_gene: TRBJ2-1
v_gene: TRBV18
d_gene: TRBD2
CDR3nt: TGTGCCAGCTCACAGCCGGGACTAGCGGCCTACAATGAGCAGTTCTTC
CDR3aa: CASSQPGLAAYNEQFF

abundance: few
j_gene: TRBJ1-1
v_gene: TRBV11-2
d_gene: TRBD1
CDR3nt: TGTGCCAGCAGCAAAGACAGGGGGCGAGGTGGAACTGAAGCTTTCTTT
CDR3aa: CASSKDRGRGGTEAFF

abundance: NA
j_gene: TRBJ2-3
v_gene: TRBV20-1
d_gene: TRBD2
CDR3nt: TGCAGTGCTTATAGCGGGAGCGAAGATACGCAGTATTTT
CDR3aa: CSAYSGSEDTQYF

abundance: many
j_gene: TRBJ2-1
v_gene: TRBV11-2
d_gene: TRBD2
CDR3nt: TGTGCCAGCAGGAAGACTAGCGGGAGTTCAGATGAGCAGTTCTTC
CDR3aa: CASRKTSGSSDEQFF

abundance: few
j_gene: TRBJ2-2
v_gene: TRBV21-1
d_gene: NA
CDR3nt: TGTGCCAGCAGCAAATGCGGCGGTCGATCGGGTAACACCGGGGAGCTGTTTTTT
CDR3aa: CASSKCGGRSGNTGELFF

abundance: few
j_gene: TRBJ2-1
v_gene: TRBV12-3/TRBV12-4
d_gene: NA
CDR3nt: TGTGCCAGCAGTTTCGACAGGTACAATGAGCAGTTCTTC
CDR3aa: CASSFDRYNEQFF

abundance: few
j_gene: TRBJ1-2
v_gene: TRBV28
d_gene: TRBD1
CDR3nt: TGTGCCAGCAGTTTACCACAGGGGCGCATGCATGGCTACACCTTC
CDR3aa: CASSLPQGRMHGYTF

abundance: few
j_gene: TRBJ2-7
v_gene: TRBV4-1
d_gene: NA
CDR3nt: TGCGCCAGCAGCCAAGATAGGCCCCCCTACGAGCAGTACTTC
CDR3aa: CASSQDRPPYEQYF

abundance: NA
j_gene: TRBJ1-1
v_gene: TRBV28
d_gene: NA
CDR3nt: TGTGCCAGCAGTTTACTGAGACAGAACACTGAAGCTTTCTTT
CDR3aa: CASSLLRQNTEAFF

abundance: NA
j_gene: TRBJ1-2
v_gene: TRBV7-2
d_gene: TRBD1
CDR3nt: TGTGCCAGCAGCCCAATGACAGGGACGGACTATGGCTACACCTTC
CDR3aa: CASSPMTGTDYGYTF

abundance: many
j_gene: TRBJ2-5
v_gene: TRBV6-1
d_gene: NA
CDR3nt: TGTGCCAGCAGTGAGGGGTCGGGGCAAGAGACCCAGTACTTC
CDR3aa: CASSEGSGQETQYF

abundance: few
j_gene: TRBJ2-7
v_gene: TRBV20-1
d_gene: TRBD1
CDR3nt: TGCAGTGCTAGAGTCCGGACAGGGTGGGACTACGAGCAGTACTTC
CDR3aa: CSARVRTGWDYEQYF

abundance: NA
j_gene: TRBJ2-1
v_gene: TRBV12-3/TRBV12-4
d_gene: TRBD2
CDR3nt: TGTGCCAGCAGGGAACTAGCGGGAGTCGATGAGCAGTTCTTC
CDR3aa: CASRELAGVDEQFF

abundance: NA
j_gene: TRBJ2-7
v_gene: TRBV3-1
d_gene: TRBD1
CDR3nt: TGTGCCAGCAGCCAAAGGGCCGTCTGGACAGGAGCCTACGAGCAGTACTTC
CDR3aa: CASSQRAVWTGAYEQYF

abundance: few
j_gene: TRBJ2-6
v_gene: TRBV12-3/TRBV12-4
d_gene: NA
CDR3nt: TGTGCCGATTCCTCTGGGGCCAACGTCCTGACTTTC
CDR3aa: CADSSGANVLTF

abundance: NA
j_gene: TRBJ2-1
v_gene: TRBV29-1
d_gene: NA
CDR3nt: TGCAGCGTTGCACAGGGTGGTGTATGGGGTGAGCAGTTCTTC
CDR3aa: CSVAQGGVWGEQFF